This TCR beta chain was retrieved from a study of cytomegalovirus exposure and HLA in healthy donors. Background on the study: The 95 to 150 validation repertoires used a platform that matched the one used for the 666 first-cohort repertoires, as a later analysis reported.

This clone was counted only a few times. The protocol was immunoSEQ multiplex PCR, while the TCRdb copy is restricted to in-frame clones and leaves out a portion. The table includes around 190,000 clones, approximately 81% detected once. Trimming removed 3 bases from V and 8 bases from J, with 13 bases in between. This CDR3 region has 14 residues. The germline V gene encodes CDR1 MDHEN and CDR2 SYDVKM. Sequencing was carried out using PBMCs. The chain combines TRBV28 with TRBJ1-4, with D tentatively TRBD1 (6 bases). This sequence originates from a man aged 18 to 30 in good health and CMV-seropositive. The CDR3 DNA is TGTGCCAGCAGTTTGGGCGACAGGCGGGAAAAACTGTTTTTT. It codes for CASSLGDRREKLFF.